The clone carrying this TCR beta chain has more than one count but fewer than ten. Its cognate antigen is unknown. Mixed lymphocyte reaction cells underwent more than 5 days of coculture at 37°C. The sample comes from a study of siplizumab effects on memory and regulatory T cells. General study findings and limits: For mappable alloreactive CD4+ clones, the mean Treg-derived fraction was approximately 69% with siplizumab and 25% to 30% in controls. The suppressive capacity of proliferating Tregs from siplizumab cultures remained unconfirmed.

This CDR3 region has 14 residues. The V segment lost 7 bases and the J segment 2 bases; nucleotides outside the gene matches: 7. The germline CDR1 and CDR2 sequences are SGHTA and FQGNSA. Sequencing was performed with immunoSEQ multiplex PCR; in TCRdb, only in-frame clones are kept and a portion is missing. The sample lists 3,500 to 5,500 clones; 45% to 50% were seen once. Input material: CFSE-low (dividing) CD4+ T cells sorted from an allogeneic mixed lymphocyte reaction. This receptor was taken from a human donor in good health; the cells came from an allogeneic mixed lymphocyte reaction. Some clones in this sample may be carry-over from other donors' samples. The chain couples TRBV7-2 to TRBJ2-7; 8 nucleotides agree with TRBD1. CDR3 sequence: CASTADRVAYEQYF. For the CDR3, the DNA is TGTGCCAGCACCGCGGACAGGGTAGCCTACGAGCAGTACTTC.